Presented here are 32 T cell receptor beta chains from one specimen sequenced in a study of T cell responses to AZD1222 COVID-19 vaccine. TCRdb's copy holds only in-frame clones and misses some; the assay was immunoSEQ multiplex PCR. The data contain 130,000 to 150,000 clones, about 93% of them singletons. Source: peripheral blood, taken on day 0 of MenACWY control vaccination. These receptors were taken from an adult in good health.

The genes are TRBV19 and TRBJ2-7; 8 positions match TRBD1. The CDR3 extends over 15 amino acids. With 5 bases clipped from V and 4 bases from J, the junction kept 10 bases outside the gene matches. Germline V gene lookup returns CDR1 LNHDA and CDR2 SQIVND (reference sequence). The CDR3 here is CASSPRAGGEYEQYF. CDR3 coding DNA: TGTGCCAGTAGTCCCCGGGCAGGGGGCGAATACGAGCAGTACTTC. Complete variable domain (other parts from reference TRBV19 and TRBJ2-7): DGGITQSPKYLFRKEGQNVTLSCEQNLNHDAMYWYRQDPGQGLRLIYYSQIVNDFQKGDIAEGYSVSREKKESFPLTVTSAQKNPTAFYLCASSPRAGGEYEQYFGPGTRLTVT.

This rearrangement joins TRBV6-5 to TRBJ1-2, with 7 bases that match TRBD1. Germline CDR1 is MNHEY and CDR2 is SVGAGI. J lost 4 bases, V lost 6 bases, and 5 bases had no gene match. The CDR3 covers 13 residues. CDR3 coding DNA: TGTGCCAGCAGCGATCGGACAGGCTATGGCTACACCTTC. Amino acids: CASSDRTGYGYTF.

The chain joins TRBV5-6 to TRBJ1-2; D may be TRBD1 (5 bases). Germline assignment: CDR1 SGHDT and CDR2 YYEEEE. The germline V and J ends were trimmed by 2 bases and 6 bases, with 11 bases remaining between them. This CDR3 has 13 amino acids. CDR3 sequence reads: CASSLQDSNGYTF. The CDR3 nucleotides are TGTGCCAGCAGCTTACAGGATTCGAATGGCTACACCTTC.

This chain connects TRBV5-4 to TRBJ2-6; D ambiguous. Germline lookup yields CDR1 SGHNT and CDR2 YYREEE (reference sequence). V lost 1 base to trimming and J lost 0 bases, with 8 bases between them. This CDR3 is built from 16 residues. The CDR3 sequence is CASSLTLLSGANVLTF. The CDR3 DNA follows: TGTGCCAGCAGCTTGACCCTCCTCTCTGGGGCCAACGTCCTGACTTTC.

The rearrangement uses TRBV6-5 and TRBJ2-1, with 10 bases identical to TRBD2. Germline CDR1 MNHEY, CDR2 SVGAGI. CDR3 length: 12 residues. V shed 2 bases and J 14 bases; nucleotides not matched to a gene: 3. In nucleotides, the CDR3 is TGTGCCAGCAGTTACCTAGCGGGAGTGGAGTTCTTC. Protein sequence: CASSYLAGVEFF.

This rearrangement joins TRBV6-5 to TRBJ2-6, with D perhaps matching TRBD1 (6 bases). The CDR3 runs 15 residues. V lost 4 bases and J lost 0, with 7 bases in between. The germline CDR1 and CDR2 sequences are MNHEY and SVGAGI. The CDR3 here is CASSLGGSGANVLTF. CDR3 bases: TGTGCCAGCAGTTTAGGGGGCTCTGGGGCCAACGTCCTGACTTTC.

To note about this clone: The same CDR3 can be traced to other DNA sequences in this sample. The J gene is TRBJ1-2, the V gene TRBV27; 10 bases are shared with TRBD1. CDR1 and CDR2 from the germline V gene are MNHEY and SMNVEV (reference sequence). This CDR3 is 13 amino acids long. Germline trimming cut 5 bases from V and 5 bases from J; bases unmatched to any gene: 2. CDR3 nucleotide sequence: TGTGCCAGCAGTCCGGGACAGGGGTATGGCTACACCTTC. It is translated as CASSPGQGYGYTF.

The J gene is TRBJ2-3, the V gene TRBV5-1; 13 bases agree with TRBD2. CDR3 length: 16 amino acids. The germline V gene encodes CDR1 SGHRS and CDR2 YFSETQ. V lost 5 bases and J lost 5; bases outside the gene matches: 8. CDR3: CASSAGLAGVGDTQYF. CDR3 DNA sequence: TGCGCCAGCAGTGCTGGACTAGCGGGAGTGGGAGATACGCAGTATTTT.

This clone was seen a single time. The J gene is TRBJ1-5, the V gene TRBV5-4; tentatively, D is TRBD1 (6 bases). V was clipped by 5 bases and J by 6 bases, with 12 bases between them. Looked up from germline, CDR1 is SGHNT and CDR2 is YYREEE (reference sequence). The CDR3 is 13 amino acids. The CDR3: CASRGTGSQPQHF. CDR3 DNA sequence: TGTGCCAGCAGAGGAACAGGGAGTCAGCCCCAGCATTTT.

This rearrangement joins TRBV12-3 or TRBV12-4 to TRBJ1-2; D may be TRBD1 (5 bases). The ends were cut back, 11 bases at V and 4 bases at J, with 17 bases in the middle. This CDR3 contains 13 residues. The DNA for the CDR3 is TGTGCCCTCGGGGGGGGGACGGTCTATGGCTACACCTTC. This gives the protein CALGGGTVYGYTF.

This chain joins TRBV7-3 and TRBJ2-1; D is uncertain. CDR1 is SGHTA and CDR2 is FQGTGA in the germline V gene. There are 13 residues in the CDR3. The V gene lost 1 base and the J gene lost 4 bases, with 5 bases spanning the gap. DNA for the CDR3: TGTGCCAGCAGCTTAAATTCTTACAATGAGCAGTTCTTC. This codes for CASSLNSYNEQFF.

The chain links TRBV6-5 to TRBJ1-6; weak D call: TRBD1 (6 bases). The CDR3 is 16 residues long. CDR1 and CDR2 (germline): MNHEY, SVGAGI. V was shortened by 1 base and J by 8 bases, with 15 bases between the two germline ends. This chain's CDR3 is CASSYYPGASYSPLHF. In DNA form, the CDR3 reads TGTGCCAGCAGTTACTACCCGGGGGCGAGTTATTCACCCCTCCACTTT.

J is TRBJ1-2 and V is TRBV30; possibly TRBD1 for D (6 bases). Germline-derived CDR1 and CDR2 are GTSNPN and SVGIG (reference sequence). The V and J ends lost 2 bases and 4 bases respectively, with 20 bases between them. There are 16 residues in the CDR3. The chain's CDR3 is CAWSTTGGGQSYGYTF. The DNA for the CDR3 is TGTGCCTGGAGTACTACGGGGGGCGGACAGAGCTATGGCTACACCTTC. The full variable domain, in which reference TRBV30 and TRBJ1-2 provide the parts outside the CDR3, is SQTIHQWPATLVQPVGSPLSLECTVEGTSNPNLYWYRQAAGRGLQLLFYSVGIGQISSEVPQNLSASRPQDRQFILSSKKLLLSDSGFYLCAWSTTGGGQSYGYTFGSGTRLTVV.

The chain uses TRBV6-5 and TRBJ2-5; weak D call: TRBD2 (5 bases). V was clipped by 0 bases and J by 5 bases, with 10 bases between them. In germline, CDR1 is MNHEY, CDR2 SVGAGI. This CDR3 has 14 amino acids. Here the CDR3 reads CASSYSRVEETQYF. The CDR3 DNA reads as TGTGCCAGCAGTTACTCGCGGGTTGAGGAGACCCAGTACTTC.

The gene calls are TRBV7-8 and TRBJ2-1; D is possibly TRBD1 or TRBD2 (5 bases each). The CDR3 sequence is 15 residues long. The V and J ends lost 3 bases and 2 bases respectively, with 11 bases between them. Germline V lookup: CDR1 SGHVS, CDR2 FQNEAQ. In DNA form, the CDR3 reads TGTGCCAGCAGCTTGGGACCCGGGACCTACAATGAGCAGTTCTTC. This gives the protein CASSLGPGTYNEQFF.

This sequence joins TRBV11-2 and TRBJ1-1; D is unclear. Germline CDR1 reads SGHAT; CDR2 reads FQNNGV. The CDR3 is made up of 17 amino acids. The V gene lost 3 bases and the J gene lost 3 bases, with 20 bases spanning the gap. CDR3 in DNA: TGTGCCAGCAGCTTTTGGTACCCACACGCGCGGGACACTGAAGCTTTCTTT. This encodes CASSFWYPHARDTEAFF.

The chain combines TRBV28 with TRBJ1-2; D may be TRBD1 (6 bases). Germline V lookup: CDR1 MDHEN, CDR2 SYDVKM. The CDR3 is 13 amino acids. The V gene lost 6 bases and the J gene lost 5 bases, with 13 bases spanning the gap. This CDR3 reads CASSPDRTYGYTF. The CDR3 DNA reads TGTGCCAGCAGCCCTGACAGGACGTATGGCTACACCTTC.

CDR3 sequence: CATSRGIEGLYSTDTQYF. The CDR3 bases are TGTGCCACCAGCAGAGGGATTGAGGGGCTCTATAGCACAGATACGCAGTATTTT. The V and J genes are TRBV15 and TRBJ2-3; possibly TRBD1 or TRBD2 for D (5 bases each). This CDR3 comprises 18 residues. V lost 1 base to trimming and J lost 0 bases, with 17 bases between them. From germline, CDR1 is LNHNV and CDR2 YYDKDF (reference sequence).

The J gene is TRBJ1-5, the V gene TRBV2; possibly TRBD1 for D (5 bases). Deletions cut 3 bases from V and 4 bases from J, with 13 bases between. The CDR3 contains 15 residues. Germline V gene lookup returns CDR1 SNHLY and CDR2 FYNNEI. The CDR3 sequence is CASSEQGGRNQPQHF. CDR3 coding DNA: TGTGCCAGCAGTGAGCAGGGAGGAAGGAATCAGCCCCAGCATTTT.

The chain recombines TRBV10-2 with TRBJ2-7; 11 bases are a match to TRBD2. The V gene end was trimmed by 7 bases and the J gene end by 2 bases; junction bases not matched to a gene: 10. CDR3 size: 16 residues. Per germline, CDR1 WSHSY and CDR2 SAAADI. The CDR3 sequence is CASNPGTSGSPYEQYF. The DNA of the CDR3 is TGCGCCAGCAATCCCGGAACTAGCGGGAGCCCCTACGAGCAGTACTTC.

This chain uses TRBV2 with TRBJ2-7, with D tentatively TRBD2 (5 bases). Germline V gives CDR1 SNHLY, CDR2 FYNNEI. The CDR3 contains 15 residues. V shed 2 bases and J shed 2 bases, with 13 bases lying between them. CDR3: CASSESSSRTYEQYF. CDR3 sequence (DNA): TGTGCCAGCAGTGAATCGTCTAGCCGAACCTACGAGCAGTACTTC.

The V gene is TRBV28, the J gene TRBJ1-2; D possibly corresponds to TRBD1 (5 bases). CDR1 is MDHEN, CDR2 SYDVKM, per germline. Between the trimmed V and J ends, which lost 9 bases and 11 bases, there was a span of 19 bases. This CDR3 is built from 12 residues. CDR3 sequence reads: CASTPGPGWYTF. In DNA, the CDR3 is TGTGCCAGTACCCCGGGGCCGGGCTGGTACACCTTC.

The V and J genes are TRBV5-5 and TRBJ1-2; D uncertain. The CDR3 runs 13 residues. Trimming pared 4 bases from V and 6 bases from J, leaving 13 bases between. CDR1 and CDR2 (germline): SGHKS, YYEKEE (reference sequence). Here the CDR3 reads CASSLPLEDGYTF. The CDR3 DNA reads as TGTGCCAGCAGCCTCCCACTCGAAGATGGCTACACCTTC.

The rearrangement links TRBV15 to TRBJ1-3; maybe TRBD1 (5 bases). The V end lost 0 bases, the J end lost 2 bases, and 17 bases lay between the germline ends. The CDR3 consists of 18 residues. The germline gives CDR1 LNHNV, CDR2 YYDKDF (reference sequence). This CDR3 is CATSRDWGGAPTGNTIYF. The CDR3 DNA reads TGTGCCACCAGCAGAGATTGGGGAGGGGCTCCCACTGGAAACACCATATATTTT. Full variable domain (missing parts from reference TRBV15 and TRBJ1-3): DAMVIQNPRYQVTQFGKPVTLSCSQTLNHNVMYWYQQKSSQAPKLLFHYYDKDFNNEADTPDNFQSRRPNTSFCFLDIRSPGLGDTAMYLCATSRDWGGAPTGNTIYFGEGSWLTVV.

Details on this clone: Within the sample, other DNA sequences also encode this same CDR3. The V call is TRBV6-5, the J call TRBJ1-1, with D perhaps TRBD1 (6 bases). Germline V gene sequence: CDR1 MNHEY, CDR2 SVGAGI. V lost 0 bases to trimming and J lost 5 bases, with 10 bases between them. The CDR3 runs to 14 residues. CDR3 DNA: TGTGCCAGCAGTTACTCCGGGAGGGGGACTGAAGCTTTCTTT. Encoded protein: CASSYSGRGTEAFF.

The V gene is TRBV7-9, the J gene TRBJ1-4; D not resolved. Trimming removed 1 base from V and 8 bases from J, with 14 bases in between. The CDR3 consists of 15 residues. Germline V CDR1 and CDR2: SEHNR, FQNEAQ (reference sequence). Written as DNA, the CDR3 is TGTGCCAGCAGCTTAGAATCTGGGATGGGCGAAAAACTGTTTTTT. Encoded protein: CASSLESGMGEKLFF. The whole variable domain, filled in from reference TRBV7-9 and TRBJ1-4, reads DTGVSQNPRHKITKRGQNVTFRCDPISEHNRLYWYRQTLGQGPEFLTYFQNEAQLEKSRLLSDRFSAERPKGSFSTLEIQRTEQGDSAMYLCASSLESGMGEKLFFGSGTQLSVL.

V and J are TRBV5-1 and TRBJ2-7; TRBD1 aligns across 9 bases. The CDR3 covers 16 residues. Germline CDR1 SGHRS, CDR2 YFSETQ. V was pared by 5 bases and J by 6 bases, with 15 bases of the junction left unmatched. CDR3 in amino acids: CASSINPGQGYLEQYF. The CDR3 DNA is TGCGCCAGCAGTATTAATCCGGGACAGGGATACCTCGAGCAGTACTTC.

The chain couples TRBV7-9 to TRBJ1-3, with D unclear. The CDR3 loop spans 17 amino acids. Trimming removed 0 bases from V and 0 bases from J, with 12 bases in between. Germline lookup yields CDR1 SEHNR and CDR2 FQNEAQ (reference sequence). The CDR3 protein is CASSLALRGVSGNTIYF. The CDR3 region has the DNA TGTGCCAGCAGCTTAGCCCTTCGAGGAGTCTCTGGAAACACCATATATTTT.

Concerning this clone: A junction end diverges from the germline sequence, so it may reflect a read error. V usage is TRBV6-1 and J usage is TRBJ1-3, with D possibly matching TRBD1 (6 bases). Per germline, CDR1 MNHNS and CDR2 SASEGT. This CDR3 spans 15 amino acids. The CDR3, as DNA: TGTGCCAGCAGCGAAGACAGGACATCTGGAAACACCATATATTTT. Protein sequence: CASSEDRTSGNTIYF.

This chain uses TRBV7-2 with TRBJ2-3; 7 bases map to TRBD1. V shed 6 bases and J 2 bases; nucleotides not matched to a gene: 8. The CDR3 has 15 amino acids. Germline loops: CDR1 SGHTA, CDR2 FQGNSA. The CDR3 loop reads CASSPDRTHTDTQYF. The CDR3 DNA sequence: TGTGCCAGCAGTCCGGACAGGACGCACACAGATACGCAGTATTTT.

The chain combines TRBV4-1 with TRBJ1-5, with 7 bases aligning to TRBD1. The CDR3 runs to 19 residues. Germline values: CDR1 MGHRA, CDR2 YSYEKL. Trimming cost V 1 base and J 4 bases; bases outside gene matches: 16. The CDR3 coding sequence is TGCGCCAGCAGCCAAGGAGTTTGGGACAGCTCTGATAGGAATCAGCCCCAGCATTTT. Encoded protein: CASSQGVWDSSDRNQPQHF.

This chain connects TRBV10-1 to TRBJ1-1; a weak D match, TRBD1 (6 bases). V was trimmed by 4 bases and J by 5 bases, leaving 14 bases between them. The CDR3 has 14 residues. Germline loops: CDR1 WNHNN, CDR2 SYGVQD (reference sequence). The DNA for the CDR3 is TGCGCCAGCAGTGGTGGCAGGGGTGTGACTGAAGCTTTCTTT. Amino acids: CASSGGRGVTEAFF.